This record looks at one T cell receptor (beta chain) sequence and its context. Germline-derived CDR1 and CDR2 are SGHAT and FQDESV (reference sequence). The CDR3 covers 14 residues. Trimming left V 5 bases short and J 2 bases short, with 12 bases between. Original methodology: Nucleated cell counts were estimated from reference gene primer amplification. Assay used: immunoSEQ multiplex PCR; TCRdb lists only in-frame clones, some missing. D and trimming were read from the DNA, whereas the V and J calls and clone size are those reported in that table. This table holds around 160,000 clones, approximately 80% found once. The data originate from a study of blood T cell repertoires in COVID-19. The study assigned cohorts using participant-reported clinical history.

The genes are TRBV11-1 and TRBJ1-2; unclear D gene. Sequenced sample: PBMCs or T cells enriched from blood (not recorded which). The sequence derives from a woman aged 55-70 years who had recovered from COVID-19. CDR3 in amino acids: CASSPRRENYGYTF. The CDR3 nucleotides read TGTGCCAGCAGCCCCCGACGGGAAAACTATGGCTACACCTTC.